This T cell receptor (beta chain) was captured by sequencing in a study of blood T cells in healthy people across ages. With regard to this clonotype: Its antigen is currently unknown. One junction end does not reproduce the germline sequence, and a read error may be involved.

CDR3 length: 14 amino acids. Germline V gene data show CDR1 as SGHRS and CDR2 as YFSETQ. Study results and caveats: Donor CMV infection status was unknown, possibly confounding age-related changes in expanded clonotypes.

A second roughly 7 to 11 cycle PCR used barcoded and J-beta primers. From the 5' RACE reads, TCRdb called clonotypes with MiXCR, one entry per CDR3 protein. The sample lists 850,000 or so distinct CDR3 sequences; around 30% were seen once. This TCR was sampled from a woman at least 80 years old in good health. The material sequenced was blood. The V gene is TRBV5-1, the J gene TRBJ2-3; no clear D. CDR3 nucleotides: TGCGCCAGCAGCCCGGAACAGAGCACAGATACGCAGTGTTTT. This encodes CASSPEQSTDTQCF.